Listed below are T cell receptor beta chains from one sample, sequenced in a study of OX40 agonist ivuxolimab in advanced cancers. Clones were read by immunoSEQ multiplex PCR, and TCRdb kept only the in-frame ones, dropping some. The data contain more than 50,000 clones, roughly 86% of them singletons. The sample here was CD4+ or CD8+ T cells sorted from blood, taken in a trial of the OX40 agonist ivuxolimab. Every receptor here comes from an adult with an advanced solid tumor such as melanoma, head and neck, liver or kidney cancer. CDR3s include the opening cysteine and the closing phenylalanine or tryptophan. A D gene is named only where the DNA matches it firmly. Rows may omit the clone size; those that give it use once, few, many or a size class.

>TRBV7-6|TRBJ2-1|.|once
CASSVAASGTEQFF
TGTGCCAGCAGCGTAGCCGCCTCCGGGACTGAGCAGTTCTTC
>TRBV5-1|TRBJ1-1|TRBD1|.
CASSDGWTGSEAFF
TGCGCCAGCTCCGATGGATGGACAGGGTCTGAAGCTTTCTTT
>TRBV2|TRBJ1-1|.|.
CASLTGIKAEAFF
TGTGCCAGCCTTACAGGGATTAAGGCTGAAGCTTTCTTT
>TRBV19|TRBJ2-5|.|once
CASSRRQETQYF
TGTGCCAGTAGCCGGCGCCAAGAGACCCAGTACTTC
>TRBV9|TRBJ2-2|TRBD2|.
CASRRTSNTGELFF
TGTGCCAGCAGAAGGACTAGCAACACCGGGGAGCTGTTTTTT
>TRBV4-3|TRBJ1-4|.|.
CASSQDRDLTLKLFF
TGCGCCAGCAGCCAAGATCGGGATTTAACCCTAAAACTGTTTTTT
>TRBV7-9|TRBJ1-5|.|.
CASSLDGHQPQHF
TGTGCCAGCAGCTTAGACGGGCATCAGCCCCAGCATTTT
>TRBV9|TRBJ2-3|TRBD2|.
CASSPSLAGRRYTQYF
TGTGCCAGCAGCCCAAGCCTAGCGGGGCGGAGGTATACGCAGTATTTT
>TRBV5-1|TRBJ2-2|TRBD1|.
CASSPGQGAGELFF
TGCGCCAGCAGCCCGGGACAGGGGGCCGGGGAGCTGTTTTTT
>TRBV19|TRBJ2-2|.|.
CASSSGRNTGELFF
TGTGCCAGCAGTAGTGGCAGGAACACCGGGGAGCTGTTTTTT
>TRBV9|TRBJ2-3|TRBD2|once
CASSRGGGAMSRTDTQYF
TGTGCCAGCAGCCGGGGCGGGGGGGCAATGTCACGTACAGATACGCAGTATTTT
>TRBV6-1|TRBJ2-3|.|.
CASRLTSDTQYF
TGTGCCAGCAGGCTTACCTCGGATACGCAGTATTTT
>TRBV18|TRBJ2-7|TRBD1|.
CASSLKSGTGSSEQYF
TGTGCCAGCTCTCTCAAATCCGGGACAGGGTCCTCCGAGCAGTACTTC
>TRBV5-5|TRBJ1-1|.|.
CASEGDAGLNTEAFF
TGTGCCAGCGAGGGGGACGCAGGACTGAACACTGAAGCTTTCTTT
>TRBV4-3|TRBJ2-3|.|.
CASSQGGYTDTQYF
TGCGCCAGCAGCCAAGGGGGCTACACAGATACGCAGTATTTT
>TRBV28|TRBJ2-3|.|.
CASSRSGGLDTQYF
TGTGCCAGCAGCCGAAGTGGGGGGTTAGATACGCAGTATTTT
>TRBV6-5|TRBJ1-6|.|.
CASSFERASPLHF
TGTGCCAGCAGTTTTGAGCGGGCTTCACCCCTCCACTTT